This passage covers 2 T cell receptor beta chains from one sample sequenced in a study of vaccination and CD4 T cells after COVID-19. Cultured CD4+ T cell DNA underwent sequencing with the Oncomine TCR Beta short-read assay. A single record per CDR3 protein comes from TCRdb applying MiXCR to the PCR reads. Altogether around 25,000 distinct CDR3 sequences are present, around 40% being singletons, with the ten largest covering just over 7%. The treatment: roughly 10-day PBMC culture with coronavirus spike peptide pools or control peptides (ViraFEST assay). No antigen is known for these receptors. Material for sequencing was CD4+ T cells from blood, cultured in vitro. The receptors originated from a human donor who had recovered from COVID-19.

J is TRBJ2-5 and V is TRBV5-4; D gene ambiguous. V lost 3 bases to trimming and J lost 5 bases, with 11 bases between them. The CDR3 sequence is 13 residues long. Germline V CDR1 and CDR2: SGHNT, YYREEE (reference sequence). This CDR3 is CASSYPREETQYF. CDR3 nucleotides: TGTGCCAGCAGCTACCCTCGAGAGGAGACCCAGTACTTC. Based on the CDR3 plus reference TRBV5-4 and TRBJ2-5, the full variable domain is ETGVTQSPTHLIKTRGQQVTLRCSSQSGHNTVSWYQQALGQGPQFIFQYYREEENGRGNFPPRFSGLQFPNYSSELNVNALELDDSALYLCASSYPREETQYFGPGTRLLVL.

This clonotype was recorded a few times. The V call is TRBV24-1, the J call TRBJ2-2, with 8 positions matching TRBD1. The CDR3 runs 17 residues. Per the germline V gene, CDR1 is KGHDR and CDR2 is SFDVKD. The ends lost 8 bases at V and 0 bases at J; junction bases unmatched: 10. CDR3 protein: CATKAESGQANTGELFF. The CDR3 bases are TGTGCCACCAAAGCCGAATCGGGACAGGCGAACACCGGGGAGCTGTTTTTT.